These 20 T cell receptor beta chains were all obtained from the same sample, sequenced in a study of blood T cells in healthy people across ages. The second PCR ran roughly 6 to 12 cycles with a sample-barcoded 5' primer and J-beta primers. TCRdb re-derived calls from the 5' RACE reads in MiXCR, one entry per CDR3 protein. The repertoire holds around 1.7 million distinct CDR3 sequences, 28% seen once, with 6.5% to 8.5% in the top ten. Specimen: blood. These receptors were collected from a woman younger than 45 in good health.

This clonotype was counted between two and nine times. The V and J genes are TRBV9 and TRBJ2-7; the match to TRBD1 covers 8 bases. With V trimmed by 0 bases and J by 4 bases, 6 bases remained unmatched. Germline lookup yields CDR1 SGDLS and CDR2 YYNGEE. The CDR3 covers 15 residues. CDR3 protein: CASSVGVGQGYEQYF. CDR3 bases: TGTGCCAGCAGCGTAGGGGTCGGACAGGGATACGAGCAGTACTTC.

This clonotype was seen repeatedly, ten times or more. The J gene is TRBJ2-7, the V gene TRBV4-2; 9 nucleotides match TRBD2. After removal of 0 bases from V and 2 bases from J, the junction contained 5 bases not matched to a gene. There are 16 residues in the CDR3. Germline values: CDR1 LGHNA, CDR2 YNFKEQ. The DNA of the CDR3 is TGTGCCAGCAGCCAAGAAGTGGCTAGCGGGACCTACGAGCAGTACTTC. Its translation: CASSQEVASGTYEQYF.

The genes are TRBV14 and TRBJ2-5; D unresolved. CDR1 and CDR2 from the germline V gene are SGHDN and FVKESK. The CDR3 spans 14 residues. V lost 1 base and J 5 bases, leaving 11 bases between the germline ends. The CDR3 bases are TGTGCCAGCAGCCAAGCTAAGGGCATGGAGACCCAGTACTTC. As protein: CASSQAKGMETQYF.

The chain carries TRBV5-4 and TRBJ2-2, with D hard to call. V dropped 0 bases and J dropped 3 bases, with 9 bases sitting between them. Germline CDR1 and CDR2: SGHNT and YYREEE (reference sequence). The CDR3 is 15 residues long. The CDR3 DNA reads as TGTGCCAGCAGCTTGGCACTGGGGTACACCGGGGAGCTGTTTTTT. Translating it yields CASSLALGYTGELFF.

V and J are TRBV3-1 and TRBJ2-7; D might be TRBD1 (6 bases). Per germline, CDR1 LGHDT and CDR2 YNNKEL (reference sequence). This CDR3 has 14 amino acids. With 5 bases removed from V and 6 bases from J, the gap between germline ends came to 17 bases. The CDR3 protein is CASSIREQGPEQYF. CDR3 bases: TGTGCCAGCAGCATACGCGAACAGGGACCCGAGCAGTACTTC.

The chain combines TRBV5-6 with TRBJ2-4, with a tentative D call TRBD2 (7 bases). There are 16 residues in the CDR3. V lost 4 bases and J 8 bases, leaving 22 bases between the germline ends. CDR1 and CDR2 (germline): SGHDT, YYEEEE. CDR3 nucleotide sequence: TGTGCCAGCAGCCCGACACCCTTGGGAGGGGGTTACATTCAGTACTTC. It is translated as CASSPTPLGGGYIQYF. The full variable domain, in which reference TRBV5-6 and TRBJ2-4 provide the parts outside the CDR3, is DAGVTQSPTHLIKTRGQQVTLRCSPKSGHDTVSWYQQALGQGPQFIFQYYEEEERQRGNFPDRFSGHQFPNYSSELNVNALLLGDSALYLCASSPTPLGGGYIQYFGAGTRLSVL.

In this sample, this clonotype turned up many times. This chain uses TRBV29-1 with TRBJ1-1, with D uncertain. CDR1 is SQVTM and CDR2 is ANQGSEA in the germline V gene. This CDR3 spans 10 amino acids. Trimming stripped 4 bases from V and 11 bases from J, with 11 bases between. The CDR3 sequence is CSVANEEAFF. In nucleotides, the CDR3 is TGCAGCGTTGCGAACGAGGAGGCTTTCTTT.

The chain is built from TRBV18 and TRBJ2-6, with 11 bases that match TRBD1. Losses at the gene ends were 3 bases for V and 4 bases for J; bases not matched to a gene: 5. The CDR3 is 17 amino acids. Germline CDR1 and CDR2: KGHSH and LQKENI. The DNA for the CDR3 is TGTGCCAGCTCACCCTGGACAGGGGGCGCCGGGGCCAACGTCCTGACTTTC. This encodes CASSPWTGGAGANVLTF.

The chain employs TRBV5-1 and TRBJ2-2; D is uncertain. V lost 0 bases to trimming and J lost 6 bases, with 9 bases between them. The CDR3 has 14 residues. The V gene's germline CDR1 is SGHRS and CDR2 YFSETQ. The chain's CDR3 is CASSLESTPGELFF. The DNA of the CDR3 is TGCGCCAGCAGCTTGGAATCCACACCCGGGGAGCTGTTTTTT.

This clonotype was recorded many times. The rearrangement uses TRBV24-1 and TRBJ2-3; D is undetermined. Trimming cost V 1 base and J 3 bases, with 1 base left between them. CDR1 and CDR2 (germline): KGHDR, SFDVKD. This CDR3 has 12 amino acids. CDR3 bases: TGTGCCACCAGTGATTTTACAGATACGCAGTATTTT. It translates to CATSDFTDTQYF.

The CDR3 loop is CASSVEVHAEQFF. CDR3 nucleotides: TGTGCCAGCAGCGTAGAAGTTCACGCTGAGCAGTTCTTC. V and J are TRBV9 and TRBJ2-1; D is undetermined. This CDR3 comprises 13 residues. With 0 bases removed from V and 9 bases from J, the gap between germline ends came to 10 bases. CDR1 is SGDLS and CDR2 is YYNGEE in the germline V gene.

This clonotype was seen a few times. CDR3 coding DNA: TGCGCCAGCAGCTTGGCACCGGCAGCTGGCACCTACGAGCAGTACTTC. Protein sequence: CASSLAPAAGTYEQYF. This chain links TRBV5-1 with TRBJ2-7; D gene unclear. Germline-derived CDR1 and CDR2 are SGHRS and YFSETQ. The CDR3 has 16 residues. Deletions cut 0 bases from V and 2 bases from J, with 15 bases between.

This clonotype has ten or more counts. The rearrangement joins TRBV12-3 or TRBV12-4 to TRBJ1-2, with TRBD1 identical over 7 bases. The V gene end was trimmed by 0 bases and the J gene end by 4 bases; junction bases not matched to a gene: 2. The CDR3 is made up of 14 amino acids. The CDR3 sequence: CASSLAGQLYGYTF. CDR3 coding DNA: TGTGCCAGCAGTTTAGCGGGACAGCTCTATGGCTACACCTTC.

The V and J genes are TRBV25-1 and TRBJ1-1; tentatively, D is TRBD1 (6 bases). CDR3 length equals 14 residues. Looked up from germline, CDR1 is MGHDK and CDR2 is SYGVNS. V lost 5 bases, J lost 7 bases, and 17 bases lay in between. The CDR3 region has the DNA TGTGCCAGCAGTCGCAGGGGCAGGGCAAGTGAAGCTTTCTTT. Its protein is CASSRRGRASEAFF.

This clonotype turned up a few times. This sequence joins TRBV27 and TRBJ2-5; TRBD2 matches 15 bases. This CDR3 region has 16 residues. The junction had 4 bases not matched to a gene; V was cut back by 4 bases and J by 4 bases. The germline CDR1 and CDR2 sequences are MNHEY and SMNVEV (reference sequence). The CDR3 DNA reads as TGTGCCAGCAGTTGGACTAGCGGGAGGGCCCCAGAGACCCAGTACTTC. It specifies CASSWTSGRAPETQYF.

The genes are TRBV18 and TRBJ2-4; D is possibly TRBD1 (6 bases). Germline CDR1 is KGHSH and CDR2 is LQKENI. This CDR3 region has 16 residues. Trimming removed 3 bases from V and 0 bases from J, with 12 bases in between. The CDR3 sequence: CASSPGTPVAKNIQYF. CDR3 nucleotide sequence: TGTGCCAGCTCACCTGGGACACCCGTAGCCAAAAACATTCAGTACTTC.

This sequence joins TRBV20-1 and TRBJ2-7; no reliable D call. Germline CDR1 and CDR2: DFQATT and SNEGSKA (reference sequence). V was shortened by 5 bases and J by 7 bases, with 24 bases between the two germline ends. This CDR3 spans 15 amino acids. The CDR3 region is CSACPLHIPYNEQYF. The DNA for the CDR3 is TGCAGTGCTTGCCCCTTACATATTCCCTACAATGAGCAGTACTTC.

Only a few counts were recorded for this clonotype. The V gene is TRBV3-1, the J gene TRBJ2-3; TRBD2 agrees at 10 bases. The trim removed 1 base at V and 2 bases at J, leaving 18 bases unmatched. Germline V gene sequence: CDR1 LGHDT, CDR2 YNNKEL (reference sequence). The CDR3 length is 21 residues. In nucleotides, the CDR3 is TGTGCCAGCAGCCAAGGGCCCATCCCGCCCTCTAGCGGGGGCCTCACAGATACGCAGTATTTT. This gives the protein CASSQGPIPPSSGGLTDTQYF.

This clonotype was detected only a few times. The chain employs TRBV7-2 and TRBJ1-4; 9 positions agree with TRBD1. V was clipped by 5 bases and J by 8 bases; unmatched bases: 9. The CDR3 has 15 residues. Per germline, CDR1 SGHTA and CDR2 FQGNSA. The CDR3 loop is CASSRSGTGREKLFF. For the CDR3, the DNA is TGTGCCAGCAGCCGGTCCGGGACAGGGAGAGAAAAACTGTTTTTT.

This clonotype showed up many times. V usage is TRBV7-9 and J usage is TRBJ2-1, with 9 bases aligning to TRBD2. This CDR3 is built from 15 residues. The V and J ends lost 1 base and 4 bases, in that order; junction bases with no gene match: 2. Germline assignment: CDR1 SEHNR and CDR2 FQNEAQ (reference sequence). The CDR3, as DNA: TGTGCCAGCAGCTTAGGCGGGAGGGAGTACAATGAGCAGTTCTTC. It encodes CASSLGGREYNEQFF.